This T cell receptor (beta chain) was identified during a study of CD8 T cells in ankylosing spondylitis. Study results and limitations: Earlier authors reported some of these motif variants in reactive arthritis synovial fluid and blood. CD8+ disease-linked clones were present at relatively low frequencies in blood. What seemed typical of ankylosing spondylitis blood was a TCR beta motif built from about eight highly homologous variants.

Trimming took 2 bases from V and 8 from J, leaving 15 bases between them. The CDR3 covers 15 residues. Germline values: CDR1 SGHTA, CDR2 FQGNSA. This clonotype was picked up many times. Its specificity is unknown. Quantitative barcoded 5'-RACE was used to prepare TCR beta libraries. TCRdb reprocessed the 5' RACE reads via MiXCR and lists one record per CDR3 protein. The data contain 120,000 or so distinct CDR3 sequences, approximately 14% of them singletons. The chain recombines TRBV7-2 with TRBJ1-4; D is uncertain. The clonotype comes from a female donor with ankylosing spondylitis or in good health (not recorded which). The sample comprised blood, either unsorted or a sorted T cell fraction (not recorded which). CDR3 protein: CASSLSSSLGEKLFF. CDR3 sequence (DNA): TGTGCCAGCAGCTTATCTTCTTCCTTGGGCGAAAAACTGTTTTTT.